These 10 T cell receptor beta chains share one sample of origin, sequenced in a study of graft-versus-host responses after intestinal transplantation. Generated by immunoSEQ multiplex PCR, the TCRdb table keeps only in-frame clones and is missing some. The repertoire holds approximately 58,000 clones, about 90% seen once, with about 2.9% in the top ten. Sequencing was performed on PBMCs, taken 118 to 130 days after intestinal transplantation. The receptors come from a human patient who received an intestinal transplant, so some T cells may come from the graft donor.

The chain links TRBV27 to TRBJ2-7, with D possibly matching TRBD2 (5 bases). Trimming left V 3 bases short and J 0 bases short, with 15 bases between. The germline V gene encodes CDR1 MNHEY and CDR2 SMNVEV (reference sequence). CDR3 length: 16 residues. The CDR3 DNA follows: TGTGCCAGCAGTTTGTTTAAGTCGGGAAGCTCCTACGAGCAGTACTTC. Translation: CASSLFKSGSSYEQYF.

This clone was counted once. The chain employs TRBV7-9 and TRBJ1-4; 8 nucleotides agree with TRBD1. Germline lookup yields CDR1 SEHNR and CDR2 FQNEAQ (reference sequence). This CDR3 has 17 amino acids. J lost 7 bases, V lost 5 bases, and 15 bases had no gene match. CDR3 residues: CASSPRTGRTWGEKLFF. In nucleotides, the CDR3 is TGTGCCAGCAGCCCTCGGACAGGGCGGACGTGGGGTGAAAAACTGTTTTTT.

The chain employs TRBV6-1 and TRBJ2-7; D is perhaps TRBD1 or TRBD2 (6 bases each). Per germline, CDR1 MNHNS and CDR2 SASEGT. Trimming shortened V by 1 base and J by 1 base, and 8 bases separated the two germline ends. CDR3 length: 14 residues. CDR3 coding DNA: TGTGCCAGCAGTGAAGAAGGGGGGTCCTACGAGCAGTACTTC. It codes for CASSEEGGSYEQYF.

This chain joins TRBV5-4 and TRBJ1-1, with D unclear. Looked up from germline, CDR1 is SGHNT and CDR2 is YYREEE (reference sequence). This CDR3 has 11 residues. V lost 4 bases to trimming and J lost 0 bases, with 1 base between them. The DNA of the CDR3 is TGTGCCAGCAGCCTGAACACTGAAGCTTTCTTT. Translation gives CASSLNTEAFF.

The CDR3 protein is CASSKVYPEQYF. The CDR3 coding sequence is TGTGCCAGCAGCAAAGTATATCCGGAGCAGTACTTC. The chain uses TRBV21-1 and TRBJ2-7; the DNA was not used to check the table's D call, TRBD2. TRBV21-1 counts as a pseudogene. The CDR3 runs to 12 residues.

V and J are TRBV7-8 and TRBJ2-7; D gene uncertain. The length of the CDR3 is 19 residues. The germline V gene encodes CDR1 SGHVS and CDR2 FQNEAQ. Trimming removed 4 bases from V and 2 bases from J, with 27 bases in between. The CDR3 sequence: CASSYLRTGAGQPTYEQYF. The CDR3 DNA reads TGTGCCAGCAGCTACCTCAGGACGGGCGCCGGTCAACCCACCTACGAGCAGTACTTC.

As concerns this clone: This same CDR3 is encoded by further DNA sequences in the sample. The chain joins TRBV28 to TRBJ2-7, with D possibly being TRBD1 (6 bases). Germline CDR1 MDHEN, CDR2 SYDVKM. The CDR3 consists of 14 residues. V shed 3 bases and J shed 3 bases, with 12 bases lying between them. DNA for the CDR3: TGTGCCAGCAGTTTTCAGGGGCGCAGCTACGAGCAGTACTTC. It specifies CASSFQGRSYEQYF.

The J gene is TRBJ1-5, the V gene TRBV28; D perhaps matches TRBD1 (6 bases). CDR3 size: 15 residues. The germline CDR1 and CDR2 sequences are MDHEN and SYDVKM. The germline V and J ends were trimmed by 5 bases and 3 bases, with 14 bases remaining between them. The CDR3 protein is CASSTPTGYNQPQHF. The CDR3 nucleotides are TGTGCCAGCAGTACCCCCACAGGGTACAATCAGCCCCAGCATTTT.

This chain joins TRBV7-8 and TRBJ1-4, with D uncertain. Germline V CDR1 and CDR2: SGHVS, FQNEAQ. The CDR3 sequence is 15 residues long. V was trimmed by 1 base and J by 5 bases, leaving 11 bases between them. The CDR3, as DNA: TGTGCCAGCAGCTTAGTAGCGGGATCGAATGAAAAACTGTTTTTT. Translated, it gives CASSLVAGSNEKLFF. Using reference TRBV7-8 and TRBJ1-4 for the parts outside the CDR3, the full variable domain is GAGVSQSPRYKVAKRGQDVALRCDPISGHVSLFWYQQALGQGPEFLTYFQNEAQLDKSGLPSDRFFAERPEGSVSTLKIQRTQQEDSAVYLCASSLVAGSNEKLFFGSGTQLSVL.

The rearrangement joins TRBV15 to TRBJ2-5; D tentatively fits TRBD1 or TRBD2 (5 bases each). Germline assignment: CDR1 LNHNV and CDR2 YYDKDF (reference sequence). The CDR3 covers 15 residues. V lost 0 bases to trimming and J lost 4 bases, with 12 bases between them. CDR3 bases: TGTGCCACCAGCAGAGATGTGGGGGAGATAGAGACCCAGTACTTC. This sequence encodes CATSRDVGEIETQYF.